These 8 T cell receptor beta chains were all obtained from the same sample, sequenced in a study of T cell changes during pregnancy in multiple sclerosis (dated by TCRdb to between 2018 and 2021). The library was prepared using the immunoSEQ multiplex PCR assay. Entries here come from immuneACCESS through TCRdb and include only in-frame sequences with V and J called. Some clones fail to appear in such tables; in the studies checked, an unresolved V gene covers under half of the shortfall, and the cause of the remainder is unknown. This sample lists about 34,000 clones; over 85% were detected once. The ten top clones hold 3% to 4% of the sample. The sample here was CD8+ T cells from peripheral blood mononuclear cells, taken in the third trimester of pregnancy. The receptors originated from a female donor with multiple sclerosis, enrolled in a pregnancy study.

The chain combines TRBV9 with TRBJ2-1; 7 bases agree with TRBD2. V shed 3 bases, J shed 2 bases, and the junction held 5 bases outside the gene matches. Germline lookup yields CDR1 SGDLS and CDR2 YYNGEE. CDR3 length: 15 amino acids. CDR3 sequence reads: CASSEGGGAYNEQFF. The CDR3 DNA is TGTGCCAGCAGCGAAGGCGGGGGAGCCTACAATGAGCAGTTCTTC.

V and J are TRBV19 and TRBJ1-1; perhaps TRBD1 as D (5 bases). With 10 bases removed from V and 4 bases from J, the gap between germline ends came to 19 bases. CDR1 and CDR2 (germline): LNHDA, SQIVND (reference sequence). The CDR3 has 14 residues. In DNA, the CDR3 is TGTGCCACCGCGTTTGCGGGGCCGGGCACTGAAGCTTTCTTT. Its protein is CATAFAGPGTEAFF.

The chain is built from TRBV2 and TRBJ1-3, with D perhaps matching TRBD1 (6 bases). CDR3 length: 16 amino acids. V dropped 8 bases and J dropped 0 bases, with 17 bases sitting between them. Germline loops: CDR1 SNHLY, CDR2 FYNNEI. The CDR3 coding sequence is TGTGCCAGCGGGCCCGGGGGGCCCCTCTCTGGAAACACCATATATTTT. This encodes CASGPGGPLSGNTIYF.

The table lists this clone with a count of one. The chain uses TRBV6-4 and TRBJ2-3, with 9 bases matching TRBD2. CDR3 size: 14 residues. V was pared by 6 bases and J by 3 bases, with 4 bases of the junction left unmatched. CDR1 MRHNA and CDR2 SNTAGT come from the germline V gene. The CDR3 reads CASRGGGETDTQYF. CDR3 bases: TGTGCCAGCAGGGGCGGGGGGGAAACAGATACGCAGTATTTT.

Concerning this clone itself: The sample holds other DNA sequences that translate to the same CDR3. The gene calls are TRBV6-5 and TRBJ2-3; 10 bases match TRBD2. Per the germline V gene, CDR1 is MNHEY and CDR2 is SVGAGI. Unmatched junction bases numbered 4, after V lost 9 bases and J lost 1 base. The length of the CDR3 is 14 residues. CDR3 sequence (DNA): TGTGCCAGTTCTCTAGCGGGGGGCACAGATACGCAGTATTTT. Translation: CASSLAGGTDTQYF.

V gene TRBV25-1 combines with J gene TRBJ2-3, with D perhaps matching TRBD1 (5 bases). The V end lost 6 bases, the J end lost 4 bases, and 11 bases lay between the germline ends. This CDR3 spans 13 amino acids. In germline, CDR1 is MGHDK, CDR2 SYGVNS. The CDR3 sequence: CASRLGAPDTQYF. The CDR3 region has the DNA TGTGCCAGCAGGTTAGGGGCCCCAGATACGCAGTATTTT.

CDR3 DNA: TGTGCCAGTAGACCGGGACTAGAAATCCACGAGCAGTACTTC. This encodes CASRPGLEIHEQYF. The V and J genes are TRBV19 and TRBJ2-7; TRBD2 aligns across 8 bases. Losses at the gene ends were 6 bases for V and 5 bases for J; bases not matched to a gene: 9. Germline CDR1 and CDR2: LNHDA and SQIVND (reference sequence). This CDR3 contains 14 residues.

The chain recombines TRBV7-9 with TRBJ2-5; 10 bases fit TRBD2. CDR1 SEHNR and CDR2 FQNEAQ come from the germline V gene (reference sequence). V lost 8 bases to trimming and J lost 4 bases; unmatched junction nucleotides: 13. This CDR3 comprises 16 residues. The CDR3 is CASSPPSGGALETQYF. The DNA for the CDR3 is TGTGCCAGCTCCCCCCCGAGCGGGGGGGCCTTAGAGACCCAGTACTTC.